Listed here are 30 T cell receptor beta chains from one sample, sequenced in a study of T cell responses to AZD1222 COVID-19 vaccine. Repertoires were generated with immunoSEQ multiplex PCR, while TCRdb's copy carries only in-frame clones and drops some. The table has around 120,000 clones, just under 95% seen once; the top ten hold approximately 3%. Sequenced here: peripheral blood, sampled on day 0 of AZD1222 vaccination. These receptor sequences come from an adult in good health.

The chain couples TRBV6-5 to TRBJ1-6; a possible D gene is TRBD1 (6 bases). The length of the CDR3 is 14 residues. The V end lost 5 bases, the J end lost 10 bases, and 15 bases lay between the germline ends. Germline CDR1 and CDR2: MNHEY and SVGAGI. CDR3 DNA: TGTGCCAGCAGTACAGACAGGTTGGGATCACCCCTCCACTTT. Translating it yields CASSTDRLGSPLHF.

V usage is TRBV27 and J usage is TRBJ1-2; possible D gene TRBD1, 5 bases. From germline, CDR1 is MNHEY and CDR2 SMNVEV (reference sequence). This CDR3 region has 17 residues. The V end lost 4 bases, the J end lost 2 bases, and 20 bases lay between the germline ends. The CDR3 region has the DNA TGTGCCAGCAGTTGGGCTGGGACGCCAACGTCAAACTATGGCTACACCTTC. It codes for CASSWAGTPTSNYGYTF.

V gene TRBV13 combines with J gene TRBJ2-7; 7 nucleotides align to TRBD2. The V gene's germline CDR1 is PRHDT and CDR2 FYEKMQ (reference sequence). V was pared by 0 bases and J by 2 bases, with 10 bases of the junction left unmatched. The CDR3 contains 17 residues. CDR3 in DNA: TGTGCCAGCAGCTTAGGCCTGGTGGGAGGGGAGACCTACGAGCAGTACTTC. It translates to CASSLGLVGGETYEQYF.

The chain recombines TRBV3-1 (or the pseudogene TRBV3-2) with TRBJ2-7; D may be TRBD2 (5 bases). The V and J ends lost 0 bases and 3 bases respectively, with 12 bases between them. Germline CDR1 is LGHDT and CDR2 is YNNKEL (reference sequence). The CDR3 extends over 15 amino acids. The CDR3 DNA reads as TGTGCCAGCAGCCAAGATGCTAGCAGGAGCTACGAGCAGTACTTC. As protein: CASSQDASRSYEQYF.

This clone was recorded a few times. This chain uses TRBV19 with TRBJ1-2, with a weak D call TRBD1 (5 bases). This CDR3 has 16 amino acids. The germline V gene encodes CDR1 LNHDA and CDR2 SQIVND (reference sequence). The V end lost 7 bases, the J end lost 5 bases, and 23 bases lay between the germline ends. The CDR3 reads CASTPGPVGQVYGYTF. DNA of the CDR3: TGTGCCAGTACCCCGGGGCCGGTGGGCCAGGTATATGGCTACACCTTC. The variable domain in full, with the rest retrieved from reference TRBV19 and TRBJ1-2, is DGGITQSPKYLFRKEGQNVTLSCEQNLNHDAMYWYRQDPGQGLRLIYYSQIVNDFQKGDIAEGYSVSREKKESFPLTVTSAQKNPTAFYLCASTPGPVGQVYGYTFGSGTRLTVV.

J is TRBJ2-3 and V is TRBV18, with a weak D call TRBD1 (6 bases). Germline V gives CDR1 KGHSH, CDR2 LQKENI. This CDR3 comprises 13 residues. Trimming shortened V by 8 bases and J by 3 bases, and 12 bases separated the two germline ends. CDR3 nucleotide sequence: TGTGCCAGCCCCCAACAGGGAACAGATACGCAGTATTTT. Amino acids: CASPQQGTDTQYF.

The rearrangement links TRBV10-3 to TRBJ2-1, with unresolved D. Germline assignment: CDR1 ENHRY and CDR2 SYGVKD. V was pared by 0 bases and J by 0 bases, with 9 bases between. The CDR3 contains 16 residues. CDR3 sequence (DNA): TGTGCCATCAGTGAGTCTTTTGGAAGCTCCTACAATGAGCAGTTCTTC. Amino acids: CAISESFGSSYNEQFF.

V gene TRBV15 combines with J gene TRBJ1-1; possibly TRBD1 for D (5 bases). Germline CDR1 reads LNHNV; CDR2 reads YYDKDF (reference sequence). This CDR3 contains 15 residues. V was clipped by 5 bases and J by 2 bases, with 15 bases between them. The CDR3 nucleotides read TGTGCCACCAGCCGGGACCCTAGGGTTAACACTGAAGCTTTCTTT. It specifies CATSRDPRVNTEAFF.

The V and J genes are TRBV3-1 (or the pseudogene TRBV3-2) and TRBJ1-6; no definite D call. The CDR3 is 14 residues long. Germline V gene lookup returns CDR1 LGHDT and CDR2 YNNKEL (reference sequence). V lost 5 bases to trimming and J lost 0 bases, with 5 bases between them. Here the CDR3 DNA reads TGTGCCAGCAGCGGTAGCTCCTATAATTCACCCCTCCACTTT. Its translation: CASSGSSYNSPLHF.

As concerns this clone: The same CDR3 arises from other DNA sequences in this sample as well. The chain employs TRBV3-1 (or the pseudogene TRBV3-2) and TRBJ1-5; no reliable D call. Looked up from germline, CDR1 is LGHDT and CDR2 is YNNKEL (reference sequence). The ends were cut back, 0 bases at V and 3 bases at J, with 6 bases in the middle. This CDR3 is 14 amino acids long. The CDR3 spells CASSQDRLNQPQHF. The CDR3 bases are TGTGCCAGCAGCCAAGATCGGCTCAATCAGCCCCAGCATTTT.

The chain links TRBV3-1 (or the pseudogene TRBV3-2) to TRBJ2-5; D remains ambiguous. Germline V CDR1 and CDR2: LGHDT, YNNKEL (reference sequence). V was shortened by 1 base and J by 1 base, with 10 bases between the two germline ends. The CDR3 consists of 15 residues. CDR3 region: CASSQVGQVQETQYF. The CDR3 nucleotides are TGTGCCAGCAGCCAAGTCGGGCAGGTCCAAGAGACCCAGTACTTC.

This rearrangement joins TRBV12-5 to TRBJ2-1; possibly TRBD2 for D (6 bases). V lost 2 bases and J lost 5, with 10 bases in between. CDR1 is LGHNT, CDR2 FRNRAP, per germline. This CDR3 contains 14 residues. The CDR3 coding sequence is TGTGCTAGTGGTTTGTCGGGACTTAACAATGAGCAGTTCTTC. It encodes CASGLSGLNNEQFF.

This sequence joins TRBV28 and TRBJ2-5, with D maybe TRBD2 (5 bases). The CDR3 contains 15 residues. Germline V gene lookup returns CDR1 MDHEN and CDR2 SYDVKM. With 1 base removed from V and 2 bases from J, the gap between germline ends came to 11 bases. The CDR3 here is CASSLLPTGQETQYF. The CDR3 DNA sequence: TGTGCCAGCAGTTTATTGCCGACGGGGCAAGAGACCCAGTACTTC.

This chain links TRBV27 with TRBJ2-7; 13 bases are shared with TRBD2. The junction had 3 bases not matched to a gene; V was cut back by 5 bases and J by 2 bases. Germline CDR1 and CDR2: MNHEY and SMNVEV (reference sequence). CDR3 length: 15 amino acids. CDR3 loop: CASSPGTSGTYEQYF. CDR3 nucleotides: TGTGCCAGCAGTCCAGGGACTAGCGGGACCTACGAGCAGTACTTC.

This clone is a singleton in its sample. The chain uses TRBV20-1 and TRBJ1-1; D might be TRBD1 (6 bases). This CDR3 is built from 8 residues. The germline CDR1 and CDR2 sequences are DFQATT and SNEGSKA (reference sequence). CDR3 bases: TGCCAGGGGACTGAAGCTTTCTTT. Its translation: CQGTEAFF.

CDR3 bases: TGCAGCGTTGAAGATTCATGGGTTGTGGACTATGGCTACACCTTC. This translates into CSVEDSWVVDYGYTF. The rearrangement links TRBV29-1 to TRBJ1-2; no definite D call. The CDR3 totals 15 residues. CDR1 is SQVTM and CDR2 is ANQGSEA in the germline V gene. Trimming pared 0 bases from V and 3 bases from J, leaving 14 bases between.

The gene calls are TRBV28 and TRBJ2-1; a possible D gene is TRBD1 (5 bases). CDR1 MDHEN and CDR2 SYDVKM come from the germline V gene. Trimming took off 6 bases at V and 0 bases at J, with 18 bases between the two ends. The CDR3 sequence is 17 residues long. This chain's CDR3 is CASRPSWGGASYNEQFF. CDR3 DNA: TGTGCCAGCAGACCCTCATGGGGCGGAGCCTCCTACAATGAGCAGTTCTTC. The full variable domain, in which reference TRBV28 and TRBJ2-1 provide the parts outside the CDR3, is DVKVTQSSRYLVKRTGEKVFLECVQDMDHENMFWYRQDPGLGLRLIYFSYDVKMKEKGDIPEGYSVSREKKERFSLILESASTNQTSMYLCASRPSWGGASYNEQFFGPGTRLTVL.

This chain joins TRBV15 and TRBJ2-1; D uncertain. CDR1 LNHNV and CDR2 YYDKDF come from the germline V gene (reference sequence). The CDR3 has 13 amino acids. Trimming took 2 bases from V and 6 from J, leaving 8 bases between them. The CDR3 sequence is CATSRSTGNEQFF. The CDR3 nucleotides are TGTGCCACCAGCAGATCTACTGGCAATGAGCAGTTCTTC.

The chain has TRBV27 and TRBJ1-1; D may be TRBD1 (5 bases). Trimming pared 5 bases from V and 4 bases from J, leaving 17 bases between. Germline V gene lookup returns CDR1 MNHEY and CDR2 SMNVEV (reference sequence). CDR3 size: 15 residues. CDR3 DNA: TGTGCCAGCAGTCCCCAGATGAGGGGTGGCACTGAAGCTTTCTTT. Amino acid sequence: CASSPQMRGGTEAFF.

The sample holds one count of this clone. This sequence joins TRBV3-1 (or the pseudogene TRBV3-2) and TRBJ1-2; TRBD1 is a possible D gene (5 bases). V lost 1 base and J lost 8, with 8 bases in between. Germline values: CDR1 LGHDT, CDR2 YNNKEL (reference sequence). CDR3 length equals 12 residues. The CDR3 DNA follows: TGTGCCAGCAGCCAAGGGGGCTTGGGCTACACCTTC. It encodes CASSQGGLGYTF.

CDR3 sequence (DNA): TGCAGCGTTGAACGGGTGACAGCCCCTGAAGCTTTCTTT. Translated: CSVERVTAPEAFF. The chain carries TRBV29-1 and TRBJ1-1; D is perhaps TRBD1 (5 bases). CDR1 SQVTM and CDR2 ANQGSEA come from the germline V gene. This CDR3 has 13 amino acids. Trimming took 2 bases from V and 6 from J, leaving 13 bases between them. The whole variable domain, remainder taken from reference TRBV29-1 and TRBJ1-1, is SAVISQKPSRDICQRGTSLTIQCQVDSQVTMMFWYRQQPGQSLTLIATANQGSEATYESGFVIDKFPISRPNLTFSTLTVSNMSPEDSSIYLCSVERVTAPEAFFGQGTRLTVV.

The V call is TRBV11-2, the J call TRBJ2-1; TRBD1 matches 9 bases. CDR1 and CDR2 from the germline V gene are SGHAT and FQNNGV. The CDR3 is made up of 16 amino acids. V was pared by 5 bases and J by 8 bases, with 13 bases of the junction left unmatched. The CDR3 loop is CASSRSGTGLYDEQFF. In nucleotides, the CDR3 is TGTGCCAGCAGCCGATCCGGGACAGGGCTATACGATGAGCAGTTCTTC.

The chain carries TRBV27 and TRBJ2-7; 7 bases match TRBD1. The CDR3 extends over 14 amino acids. The trim removed 6 bases at V and 1 base at J, leaving 6 bases unmatched. The germline gives CDR1 MNHEY, CDR2 SMNVEV (reference sequence). The CDR3 nucleotides are TGTGCCAGCAGCCCCTGGACAGGTTCCTACGAGCAGTACTTC. Translated: CASSPWTGSYEQYF.

The V call is TRBV9, the J call TRBJ2-5; D is ambiguous. V lost 4 bases and J lost 4, with 11 bases in between. Per germline, CDR1 SGDLS and CDR2 YYNGEE. The CDR3 contains 13 residues. The CDR3 here is CASSPGLIETQYF. The CDR3 region has the DNA TGTGCCAGCAGCCCCGGGTTAATAGAGACCCAGTACTTC.

The rearrangement joins TRBV6-5 to TRBJ2-1; TRBD2 aligns across 9 bases. Germline loops: CDR1 MNHEY, CDR2 SVGAGI. This CDR3 has 15 amino acids. Germline trimming cut 6 bases from V and 9 bases from J; bases unmatched to any gene: 12. CDR3 in DNA: TGTGCCAGCAGCCGACTAGCGGAAAAACCTGCTGAGCAGTTCTTC. As protein: CASSRLAEKPAEQFF.

This rearrangement joins TRBV20-1 to TRBJ2-4; D is uncertain. CDR3 length: 11 amino acids. Trimming took 6 bases from V and 11 from J, leaving 14 bases between them. Germline V gene lookup returns CDR1 DFQATT and CDR2 SNEGSKA (reference sequence). CDR3 sequence: CSAWGFQFQYF. CDR3 bases: TGCAGTGCCTGGGGTTTTCAGTTTCAGTACTTC.

The chain has TRBV6-5 and TRBJ1-4, with D uncertain. Trimming removed 6 bases at V and 8 bases at J, with 13 bases between. The CDR3 length is 13 residues. Germline values: CDR1 MNHEY, CDR2 SVGAGI. The CDR3 region is CASRGGLYEKLFF. The CDR3 DNA follows: TGTGCCAGCAGGGGAGGGTTGTACGAAAAACTGTTTTTT.

This clone has just one count. The V call is TRBV7-6, the J call TRBJ1-4; TRBD1 matches at 7 bases. CDR1 is SGHVS and CDR2 is FNYEAQ in the germline V gene. The CDR3 length is 15 residues. V gave up 0 bases and J gave up 8 bases; unmatched junction bases: 6. The CDR3 reads CASSLAGRGREKLFF. As DNA, the CDR3 is TGTGCCAGCAGCTTAGCGGGGAGGGGGCGCGAAAAACTGTTTTTT.

This chain joins TRBV27 and TRBJ2-7; the D call may be TRBD1 or TRBD2 (6 bases each). V lost 1 base to trimming and J lost 5 bases, with 15 bases between them. Per germline, CDR1 MNHEY and CDR2 SMNVEV (reference sequence). The CDR3 covers 15 residues. CDR3: CASSLYPPGAHEQYF. The CDR3 bases are TGTGCCAGCAGTTTATACCCTCCGGGGGCCCACGAGCAGTACTTC.

The chain links TRBV5-6 to TRBJ1-2, with D unclear. Trimming took 5 bases from V and 5 from J, leaving 7 bases between them. Germline CDR1 SGHDT, CDR2 YYEEEE. This CDR3 region has 11 residues. This CDR3 is CASSWEYGYTF. The DNA of the CDR3 is TGTGCCAGCAGTTGGGAGTATGGCTACACCTTC. Variable domain in full (rest from reference TRBV5-6 and TRBJ1-2): DAGVTQSPTHLIKTRGQQVTLRCSPKSGHDTVSWYQQALGQGPQFIFQYYEEEERQRGNFPDRFSGHQFPNYSSELNVNALLLGDSALYLCASSWEYGYTFGSGTRLTVV.